Here is one T cell receptor (beta chain) with its context. The antigen remains undetermined. V dropped 5 bases and J dropped 3 bases, with 11 bases sitting between them. Germline assignment: CDR1 LNHDA and CDR2 SQIVND (reference sequence). There are 14 residues in the CDR3. This specimen belongs to a study of cytomegalovirus exposure and HLA in healthy donors. PCR employed 60 Vbeta and 13 Jbeta primers. Clones were read by immunoSEQ multiplex PCR, and TCRdb kept only the in-frame ones, dropping some. The sample includes around 150,000 clones, under 90% seen only once; the top ten take around 2%. Overall study findings and caveats: An analysis was carried out later, and it reportedly showed fewer N-insertions in an Asian-associated ancestry cluster than the roughly 670-donor mean.

This clonotype was sampled from a man younger than 30 in good health and CMV-seronegative. The V call is TRBV19, the J call TRBJ2-1; the D gene is possibly TRBD1 (6 bases). Sequencing input: PBMCs. The CDR3 DNA reads as TGTGCCAGTAGTTTCCAACAGGGCTACAATGAGCAGTTCTTC. Protein sequence: CASSFQQGYNEQFF.